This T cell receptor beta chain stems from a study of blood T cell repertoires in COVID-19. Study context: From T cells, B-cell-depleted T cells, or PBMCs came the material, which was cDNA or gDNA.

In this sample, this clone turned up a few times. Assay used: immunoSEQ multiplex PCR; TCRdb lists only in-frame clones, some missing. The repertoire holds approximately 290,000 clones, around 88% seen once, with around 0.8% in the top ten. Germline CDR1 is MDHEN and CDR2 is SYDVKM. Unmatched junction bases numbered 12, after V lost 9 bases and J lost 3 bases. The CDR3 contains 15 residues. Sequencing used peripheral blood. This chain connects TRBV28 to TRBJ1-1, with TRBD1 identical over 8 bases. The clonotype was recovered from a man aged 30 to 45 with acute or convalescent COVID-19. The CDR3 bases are TGTGCCAGAAACTCCCAGGGGGCACGGGACACTGAAGCTTTCTTT. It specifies CARNSQGARDTEAFF.